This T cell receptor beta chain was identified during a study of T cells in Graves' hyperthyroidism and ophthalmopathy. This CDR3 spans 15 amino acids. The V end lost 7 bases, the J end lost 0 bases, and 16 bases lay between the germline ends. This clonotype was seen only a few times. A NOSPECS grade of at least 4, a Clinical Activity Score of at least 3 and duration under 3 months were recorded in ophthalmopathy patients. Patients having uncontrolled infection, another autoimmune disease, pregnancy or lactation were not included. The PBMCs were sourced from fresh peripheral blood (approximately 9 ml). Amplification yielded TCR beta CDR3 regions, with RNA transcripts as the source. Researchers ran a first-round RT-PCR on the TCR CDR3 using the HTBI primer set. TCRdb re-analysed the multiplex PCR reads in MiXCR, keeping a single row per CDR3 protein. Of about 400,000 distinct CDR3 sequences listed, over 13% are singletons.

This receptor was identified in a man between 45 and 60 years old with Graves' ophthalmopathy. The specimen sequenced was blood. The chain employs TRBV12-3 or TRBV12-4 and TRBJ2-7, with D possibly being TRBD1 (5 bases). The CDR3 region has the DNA TGTGCCAGCACCAAAGGGGTCGCCGGCTCCTACGAGCAGTACTTC. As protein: CASTKGVAGSYEQYF.